These 31 T cell receptor beta chains were sequenced from one sample in a study of sequential checkpoint blockade in melanoma. Treatment specified: randomized to nivolumab then ipilimumab (arm A) or the reverse (arm B). Only in-frame clones appear in the TCRdb table, and some are missing; sequencing was by immunoSEQ multiplex PCR. Found here are 27,000 or so clones, 70% to 80% of them singletons; the top ten hold 22%. This specimen was CD8+ T cells sorted from blood (inferred from file names), taken from a patient given nivolumab and ipilimumab in sequence. These receptors came from a human donor with melanoma.

The chain couples TRBV2 to TRBJ1-4, with 7 bases that match TRBD1. V shed 6 bases, J shed 4 bases, and the junction held 8 bases outside the gene matches. The CDR3 length is 15 residues. Germline V gene data show CDR1 as SNHLY and CDR2 as FYNNEI. CDR3 protein: CASRTQGDGNEKLFF. The DNA for the CDR3 is TGTGCCAGCAGGACCCAGGGGGACGGTAATGAAAAACTGTTTTTT.

The chain joins TRBV6-5 to TRBJ2-2; TRBD2 matches at 7 bases. This CDR3 has 15 residues. With 2 bases clipped from V and 2 bases from J, the junction kept 2 bases outside the gene matches. Germline V gene sequence: CDR1 MNHEY, CDR2 SVGAGI. The chain's CDR3 is CASSYLTSNTGELFF. CDR3 coding DNA: TGTGCCAGCAGTTACCTGACTAGCAACACCGGGGAGCTGTTTTTT.

V and J are TRBV19 and TRBJ2-3; 10 positions agree with TRBD1. The CDR3 is made up of 16 amino acids. Germline trimming cut 5 bases from V and 3 bases from J; bases unmatched to any gene: 8. Germline lookup yields CDR1 LNHDA and CDR2 SQIVND (reference sequence). This CDR3 is CASSVIGTGETDTQYF. CDR3 DNA sequence: TGTGCCAGTAGTGTAATAGGGACAGGGGAGACAGATACGCAGTATTTT.

V usage is TRBV6-5 and J usage is TRBJ2-7; no clear D. This CDR3 has 13 residues. Trimming shortened V by 2 bases and J by 1 base, and 6 bases separated the two germline ends. In germline, CDR1 is MNHEY, CDR2 SVGAGI. CDR3: CASSYASSYEQYF. CDR3 in DNA: TGTGCCAGCAGTTACGCCAGTTCCTACGAGCAGTACTTC.

CDR3: CASRGTEGEAFF. CDR3 sequence (DNA): TGTGCCAGCAGGGGGACAGAAGGTGAAGCTTTCTTT. This chain uses TRBV6-1 with TRBJ1-1; 7 nucleotides agree with TRBD1. CDR3 length equals 12 residues. V shed 6 bases, J shed 7 bases, and the junction held 5 bases outside the gene matches. The germline CDR1 and CDR2 sequences are MNHNS and SASEGT.

The V gene is TRBV4-1, the J gene TRBJ1-1, with D unresolved. Germline CDR1 MGHRA, CDR2 YSYEKL. The CDR3 spans 14 residues. With 1 base removed from V and 5 bases from J, the gap between germline ends came to 11 bases. DNA for the CDR3: TGCGCCAGCAGCCAAGGTAGGAGGATAACTGAAGCTTTCTTT. It is translated as CASSQGRRITEAFF.

The chain recombines TRBV29-1 with TRBJ1-1, with D hard to call. The V end was cut by 5 bases, the J end by 2 bases, with 6 bases between. CDR3 size: 11 residues. Germline CDR1 is SQVTM and CDR2 is ANQGSEA. As DNA, the CDR3 is TGCAGCGTTCCCAGTAACACTGAAGCTTTCTTT. It specifies CSVPSNTEAFF. Full variable domain (outside the CDR3, taken from reference TRBV29-1 and TRBJ1-1): SAVISQKPSRDICQRGTSLTIQCQVDSQVTMMFWYRQQPGQSLTLIATANQGSEATYESGFVIDKFPISRPNLTFSTLTVSNMSPEDSSIYLCSVPSNTEAFFGQGTRLTVV.

J is TRBJ2-2 and V is TRBV19; TRBD2 matches 7 bases. Germline V gene data show CDR1 as LNHDA and CDR2 as SQIVND (reference sequence). Trimming took 6 bases from V and 0 from J; bases not matched to a gene: 1. The CDR3 is 14 residues long. The CDR3 loop reads CASSGRPNTGELFF. DNA of the CDR3: TGTGCCAGTAGCGGGAGGCCGAACACCGGGGAGCTGTTTTTT. Filled out from reference TRBV19 and TRBJ2-2, the complete variable domain reads DGGITQSPKYLFRKEGQNVTLSCEQNLNHDAMYWYRQDPGQGLRLIYYSQIVNDFQKGDIAEGYSVSREKKESFPLTVTSAQKNPTAFYLCASSGRPNTGELFFGEGSRLTVL.

This rearrangement joins TRBV28 to TRBJ2-5, with 12 bases that match TRBD2. From germline, CDR1 is MDHEN and CDR2 SYDVKM. V lost 3 bases to trimming and J lost 5 bases; unmatched junction nucleotides: 10. The CDR3 extends over 17 amino acids. CDR3 in amino acids: CASSFLAGGPGGETQYF. The CDR3 nucleotides are TGTGCCAGCAGTTTTCTAGCGGGAGGGCCGGGGGGGGAGACCCAGTACTTC. The full variable domain, rest sourced from reference TRBV28 and TRBJ2-5, is DVKVTQSSRYLVKRTGEKVFLECVQDMDHENMFWYRQDPGLGLRLIYFSYDVKMKEKGDIPEGYSVSREKKERFSLILESASTNQTSMYLCASSFLAGGPGGETQYFGPGTRLLVL.

This clone was detected only once. The chain is built from TRBV9 and TRBJ1-1; TRBD1 matches at 7 bases. Germline loops: CDR1 SGDLS, CDR2 YYNGEE. The CDR3 runs 14 residues. The ends lost 0 bases at V and 1 base at J; junction bases unmatched: 0. The CDR3 is CASSVGTGNTEAFF. CDR3 sequence (DNA): TGTGCCAGCAGCGTAGGGACAGGGAACACTGAAGCTTTCTTT.

This clone was detected a few times. The junction departs from germline at one end; a sequencing error may be responsible. The rearrangement uses TRBV7-7 and TRBJ2-1; possible D gene TRBD2, 5 bases. Germline V gene sequence: CDR1 SSHAT, CDR2 FNYEAQ (reference sequence). This CDR3 is built from 13 residues. CDR3 protein: CASSYSIGDEQFF. The CDR3, as DNA: TGTGCTAGCAGCTACTCGATCGGGGATGAGCAGTTCTTC.

Only one count was recorded for this clone. The chain joins TRBV5-4 to TRBJ1-2; a weak D match, TRBD1 (6 bases). CDR1 is SGHNT, CDR2 YYREEE, per germline (reference sequence). The ends were cut back, 7 bases at V and 4 bases at J, with 23 bases in the middle. CDR3 length: 16 residues. The CDR3 DNA follows: TGTGCCAGCCGCCCAATGCTGACAGGAGACTCCTATGGCTACACCTTC. Encoded protein: CASRPMLTGDSYGYTF.

V is TRBV28 and J is TRBJ2-7; TRBD2 might be the D (5 bases). This CDR3 has 14 amino acids. V was trimmed by 2 bases and J by 1 base, leaving 9 bases between them. CDR1 and CDR2 (germline): MDHEN, SYDVKM. CDR3: CASSLRGRSYEQYF. The CDR3 DNA is TGTGCCAGCAGTTTACGGGGAAGGTCCTACGAGCAGTACTTC.

This chain joins TRBV6-5 and TRBJ2-1, with D possibly matching TRBD1 (7 bases). CDR1 is MNHEY and CDR2 is SVGAGI in the germline V gene. The CDR3 loop spans 14 amino acids. V was pared by 6 bases and J by 9 bases, with 18 bases between. CDR3 amino acids: CASRQGGGASEQFF. The CDR3 bases are TGTGCCAGCAGACAAGGAGGGGGCGCGAGTGAGCAGTTCTTC.

The rearrangement links TRBV7-9 to TRBJ2-5; unclear D gene. The CDR3 extends over 13 amino acids. CDR1 SEHNR and CDR2 FQNEAQ come from the germline V gene (reference sequence). The V end lost 8 bases, the J end lost 5 bases, and 15 bases lay between the germline ends. CDR3 loop: CASDPSELETQYF. CDR3 nucleotides: TGTGCCAGCGATCCCAGCGAGCTGGAGACCCAGTACTTC.

The chain links TRBV4-1 to TRBJ2-1; 9 bases match TRBD1. Germline trimming cut 1 base from V and 7 bases from J; bases unmatched to any gene: 11. Germline CDR1 reads MGHRA; CDR2 reads YSYEKL. This CDR3 contains 17 residues. The CDR3 DNA follows: TGCGCCAGCAGCCAAGCCGCCCCGCGACAGGGGGGGAATGAGCAGTTCTTC. Amino acids: CASSQAAPRQGGNEQFF.

This clone was recorded once. The V gene is TRBV15, the J gene TRBJ2-2; TRBD1 aligns across 11 bases. This CDR3 is built from 16 residues. Germline assignment: CDR1 LNHNV and CDR2 YYDKDF (reference sequence). With 3 bases clipped from V and 4 bases from J, the junction kept 4 bases outside the gene matches. CDR3 in amino acids: CATSRDRGQGTGELFF. The CDR3 DNA sequence: TGTGCCACCAGCAGGGACAGGGGGCAGGGCACCGGGGAGCTGTTTTTT.

The chain links TRBV28 to TRBJ1-4; the D gene is possibly TRBD1 (6 bases). Germline values: CDR1 MDHEN, CDR2 SYDVKM. The CDR3 runs to 14 residues. V was trimmed by 6 bases and J by 8 bases, leaving 16 bases between them. The CDR3 coding sequence is TGTGCCAGCAGCGGAACACCAAGGGGGGAAAAACTGTTTTTT. Protein sequence: CASSGTPRGEKLFF.

V is TRBV9 and J is TRBJ2-3, with D possibly matching TRBD1 (5 bases). V was pared by 0 bases and J by 4 bases, with 9 bases between. Per germline, CDR1 SGDLS and CDR2 YYNGEE. This CDR3 has 14 residues. CDR3 loop: CASSVGGGADTQYF. The CDR3 DNA reads TGTGCCAGCAGCGTAGGGGGCGGCGCAGATACGCAGTATTTT.

This clone was observed a single time. For the CDR3, the DNA is TGTGCCAGCAGCCCCGGGACAGTAAACTATGGCTACACCTTC. Amino acids: CASSPGTVNYGYTF. The chain links TRBV28 to TRBJ1-2, with 7 bases fitting TRBD1. This CDR3 has 14 residues. CDR1 and CDR2 (germline): MDHEN, SYDVKM. J was trimmed by 2 bases and V by 6 bases; bases with no gene match: 6.

The chain recombines TRBV9 with TRBJ1-3, with D possibly TRBD1 on 6 matching bases. This CDR3 spans 16 amino acids. Trimming cost V 2 bases and J 0 bases, with 12 bases left between them. Germline values: CDR1 SGDLS, CDR2 YYNGEE. Here the CDR3 reads CASSVGQFLSGNTIYF. For the CDR3, the DNA is TGTGCCAGCAGCGTCGGACAGTTCCTCTCTGGAAACACCATATATTTT.

The V call is TRBV11-3, the J call TRBJ2-3, with D perhaps TRBD1 (6 bases). V was shortened by 1 base and J by 1 base, with 12 bases between the two germline ends. The V gene's germline CDR1 is SGHNT and CDR2 YENEEA. There are 16 residues in the CDR3. The DNA for the CDR3 is TGTGCCAGCAGCTTAGGGGGACAATTGGGCACAGATACGCAGTATTTT. Translated, it gives CASSLGGQLGTDTQYF.

The chain carries TRBV7-9 and TRBJ1-5; 7 nucleotides match TRBD1. Germline V lookup: CDR1 SEHNR, CDR2 FQNEAQ (reference sequence). Germline trimming cut 5 bases from V and 5 bases from J; bases unmatched to any gene: 15. The CDR3 is made up of 17 amino acids. The CDR3 loop is CASSPSHTGVSDQPQHF. The CDR3 DNA follows: TGTGCCAGCAGCCCTAGTCATACAGGGGTAAGTGATCAGCCCCAGCATTTT.

This clone turned up a few times. The chain uses TRBV19 and TRBJ1-6; TRBD1 is a possible D gene (6 bases). This CDR3 has 15 amino acids. Germline V gives CDR1 LNHDA, CDR2 SQIVND (reference sequence). The ends were cut back, 10 bases at V and 8 bases at J, with 21 bases in the middle. The CDR3 sequence is CATRTARDGYSPLHF. In nucleotides, the CDR3 is TGTGCCACCCGGACAGCCCGGGATGGATATTCACCCCTCCACTTT.

This chain links TRBV4-3 with TRBJ2-1; 8 positions match TRBD2. Germline values: CDR1 LGHNA, CDR2 YSLEER. The CDR3 extends over 14 amino acids. With 1 base clipped from V and 6 bases from J, the junction kept 2 bases outside the gene matches. This chain's CDR3 is CASSQGLAGNEQFF. In nucleotides, the CDR3 is TGCGCCAGCAGCCAAGGCCTAGCGGGCAATGAGCAGTTCTTC.

V gene TRBV19 combines with J gene TRBJ2-5; D unresolved. Germline CDR1 is LNHDA and CDR2 is SQIVND (reference sequence). The ends were cut back, 0 bases at V and 3 bases at J, with 8 bases in the middle. The CDR3 has 14 amino acids. CDR3 protein: CASSIDGSKETQYF. The DNA for the CDR3 is TGTGCCAGTAGTATAGACGGGTCTAAAGAGACCCAGTACTTC.

This chain connects TRBV30 to TRBJ2-7, with TRBD2 matching over 12 bases. Germline CDR1 and CDR2: GTSNPN and SVGIG (reference sequence). With 6 bases clipped from V and 6 bases from J, the junction kept 6 bases outside the gene matches. CDR3 length: 13 amino acids. CDR3 DNA: TGTGCCTGCTGGACTAGCGGGATTGTCGAGCAGTACTTC. Protein product: CACWTSGIVEQYF.

The chain has TRBV4-3 and TRBJ2-3, with 12 bases aligning to TRBD2. With 4 bases clipped from V and 4 bases from J, the junction kept 6 bases outside the gene matches. Germline CDR1 reads LGHNA; CDR2 reads YSLEER. The CDR3 runs 16 residues. The CDR3 DNA reads TGCGCCAGCAGCCTTACGACTAGCGGGGGCCCAGATACGCAGTATTTT. It yields the protein CASSLTTSGGPDTQYF.

This clone ranks as medium-sized (0.01 to 0.1%). The chain is built from TRBV7-6 and TRBJ2-7; 8 nucleotides agree with TRBD2. This CDR3 has 14 amino acids. V was pared by 5 bases and J by 3 bases, with 6 bases of the junction left unmatched. Per germline, CDR1 SGHVS and CDR2 FNYEAQ. The CDR3 reads CASSPGTSHYEQYF. In nucleotides, the CDR3 is TGTGCCAGCAGCCCCGGGACTAGTCACTACGAGCAGTACTTC.

The chain has TRBV4-2 and TRBJ1-5; unclear D gene. From germline, CDR1 is LGHNA and CDR2 YNFKEQ. The V gene lost 4 bases and the J gene lost 2 bases, with 9 bases spanning the gap. CDR3 size: 14 residues. The CDR3 DNA reads TGTGCCAGCAGCCCGGGGAGGGGCAATCAGCCCCAGCATTTT. It translates to CASSPGRGNQPQHF.

The chain combines TRBV2 with TRBJ1-1, with D maybe TRBD1 (6 bases). Germline assignment: CDR1 SNHLY and CDR2 FYNNEI. The CDR3 consists of 13 residues. Trimming stripped 7 bases from V and 1 base from J, with 10 bases between. The CDR3 region is CASTQGRNTEAFF. The CDR3 bases are TGTGCCAGCACTCAGGGGAGGAACACTGAAGCTTTCTTT.